The 18 T cell receptor beta chains reported below all come from one sample, sequenced in a study of blood T cell repertoires in COVID-19. The method was immunoSEQ multiplex PCR; TCRdb's version includes in-frame clones alone and lacks a portion of them. This sample has 200,000 to 250,000 clones, with roughly four fifths found just once. The sequenced material came from peripheral blood. The receptors stem from a man aged 30-40 years who had recovered from COVID-19.

V gene TRBV27 combines with J gene TRBJ2-1, with a weak D call TRBD2 (5 bases). V shed 8 bases and J shed 8 bases, with 16 bases lying between them. The CDR3 sequence is 13 residues long. The germline V gene has CDR1 MNHEY and CDR2 SMNVEV (reference sequence). CDR3: CASGNRLRDEQFF. The CDR3, as DNA: TGTGCCAGCGGCAACCGACTAAGGGATGAGCAGTTCTTC.

The CDR3 loop is CASRPGQGNTEAFF. The DNA for the CDR3 is TGTGCCAGCAGGCCGGGACAGGGGAACACTGAAGCTTTCTTT. The V call is TRBV7-9, the J call TRBJ1-1; 9 bases match TRBD1. The CDR3 runs 14 residues. CDR1 is SEHNR, CDR2 FQNEAQ, per germline (reference sequence). V lost 6 bases and J lost 1; bases outside the gene matches: 3.

The V gene is TRBV27, the J gene TRBJ1-2, with D perhaps TRBD1 (5 bases). V was clipped by 5 bases and J by 5 bases, with 9 bases between them. The CDR3 sequence is 12 residues long. Germline V gene sequence: CDR1 MNHEY, CDR2 SMNVEV (reference sequence). This CDR3 reads CASSTAGYGYTF. CDR3 sequence (DNA): TGTGCCAGCAGTACGGCAGGGTATGGCTACACCTTC.

In this sample, this clone turned up once. The chain is built from TRBV5-5 and TRBJ2-1; TRBD2 aligns across 8 bases. The CDR3 contains 12 residues. With V trimmed by 3 bases and J by 10 bases, 3 bases remained unmatched. Germline CDR1 and CDR2: SGHKS and YYEKEE (reference sequence). The CDR3 sequence: CASSSIAGEQFF. DNA of the CDR3: TGTGCCAGCAGCTCTATAGCGGGGGAGCAGTTCTTC.

A word on this clone: Mismatch with germline at one junction end may stem from a read error. The rearrangement joins TRBV14 to TRBJ1-1; D ambiguous. CDR3 length equals 12 residues. Germline V CDR1 and CDR2: SGHDN, FVKESK. The CDR3 loop is CASSYSSAGEVW. The CDR3 DNA reads as TGTGCCAGCAGCTACTCCTCCGCCGGGGAGGTCTGG. Drawing the rest from reference TRBV14 and TRBJ1-1, the complete variable domain is EAGVTQFPSHSVIEKGQTVTLRCDPISGHDNLYWYRRVMGKEIKFLLHFVKESKQDESGMPNNRFLAERTGGTYSTLKVQPAELEDSGVYFCASSYSSAGEVWGQGTRLTVV.

The gene calls are TRBV19 and TRBJ1-5; D gene uncertain. The CDR3 has 15 residues. The V end lost 2 bases, the J end lost 0 bases, and 8 bases lay between the germline ends. Per the germline V gene, CDR1 is LNHDA and CDR2 is SQIVND (reference sequence). CDR3 region: CASSIQLDSNQPQHF. CDR3 in DNA: TGTGCCAGTAGTATACAACTAGATAGCAATCAGCCCCAGCATTTT. Supplemented by reference TRBV19 and TRBJ1-5, the full variable domain reads DGGITQSPKYLFRKEGQNVTLSCEQNLNHDAMYWYRQDPGQGLRLIYYSQIVNDFQKGDIAEGYSVSREKKESFPLTVTSAQKNPTAFYLCASSIQLDSNQPQHFGDGTRLSIL.

The chain joins TRBV4-1 to TRBJ1-5, with D hard to call. Trimming cost V 0 bases and J 4 bases, with 10 bases left between them. The CDR3 is 15 amino acids. Germline V gene lookup returns CDR1 MGHRA and CDR2 YSYEKL. CDR3 DNA sequence: TGCGCCAGCAGCCAAGAGGTGGCAGCGAATCAGCCCCAGCATTTT. This sequence encodes CASSQEVAANQPQHF.

The chain couples TRBV6-5 to TRBJ2-1; TRBD1 aligns across 7 bases. Germline CDR1 is MNHEY and CDR2 is SVGAGI. The V and J ends lost 0 bases and 3 bases, in that order; junction bases with no gene match: 5. This CDR3 region has 16 residues. The CDR3 loop reads CASSYSTDRVYNEQFF. CDR3 sequence (DNA): TGTGCCAGCAGTTACTCTACAGACAGGGTCTACAATGAGCAGTTCTTC.

The rearrangement joins TRBV29-1 to TRBJ1-1; D is unclear. Germline V gene data show CDR1 as SQVTM and CDR2 as ANQGSEA. The ends were cut back, 7 bases at V and 0 bases at J, with 18 bases in the middle. This CDR3 region has 15 residues. The CDR3 DNA reads as TGCAGCGGCCAGTTCAGTGATTTAATGAACACTGAAGCTTTCTTT. This encodes CSGQFSDLMNTEAFF. Looking up the rest from reference TRBV29-1 and TRBJ1-1 gives the full variable domain: SAVISQKPSRDICQRGTSLTIQCQVDSQVTMMFWYRQQPGQSLTLIATANQGSEATYESGFVIDKFPISRPNLTFSTLTVSNMSPEDSSIYLCSGQFSDLMNTEAFFGQGTRLTVV.

The V and J genes are TRBV6-2 or TRBV6-3 and TRBJ2-1; TRBD1 aligns across 12 bases. V lost 0 bases and J lost 5; bases outside the gene matches: 5. Germline CDR1 reads MNHEY; CDR2 reads SVGEGT. This CDR3 has 17 amino acids. The CDR3 loop is CASSYSRRDRGHNEQFF. The CDR3 DNA sequence: TGTGCCAGCAGTTACTCCCGCCGGGACAGGGGGCACAATGAGCAGTTCTTC.

This clone was seen only once. The chain recombines TRBV10-1 with TRBJ2-3; TRBD2 matches 8 bases. The germline V gene encodes CDR1 WNHNN and CDR2 SYGVQD (reference sequence). CDR3 length equals 15 residues. The junction had 1 base not matched to a gene; V was cut back by 2 bases and J by 0 bases. The CDR3, as DNA: TGCGCCAGCAGTGAGCAGCGGGGGAGCACAGATACGCAGTATTTT. This sequence encodes CASSEQRGSTDTQYF.

This clone was found a few times. The chain links TRBV11-2 to TRBJ2-3; D possibly corresponds to TRBD2 (6 bases). Germline-derived CDR1 and CDR2 are SGHAT and FQNNGV. Trimming left V 5 bases short and J 0 bases short, with 12 bases between. CDR3 length: 15 residues. DNA of the CDR3: TGTGCCAGCAGCCCAACGGGAGTGAGCACAGATACGCAGTATTTT. Its protein product is CASSPTGVSTDTQYF.

This chain connects TRBV6-1 to TRBJ1-2; TRBD1 agrees at 8 bases. This CDR3 region has 16 residues. Germline lookup yields CDR1 MNHNS and CDR2 SASEGT. V was pared by 2 bases and J by 5 bases, with 10 bases of the junction left unmatched. The CDR3 nucleotides are TGTGCCAGCAGTGAACGCCAGGGGGCTTCCCCGTATGGCTACACCTTC. Its translation: CASSERQGASPYGYTF.

The rearrangement uses TRBV18 and TRBJ1-2; D is uncertain. Trimming shortened V by 1 base and J by 4 bases, and 10 bases separated the two germline ends. Per germline, CDR1 KGHSH and CDR2 LQKENI. This CDR3 spans 14 amino acids. The CDR3 sequence: CASSPRQVLYGYTF. DNA of the CDR3: TGTGCCAGCTCACCACGGCAGGTGCTCTATGGCTACACCTTC. The complete variable domain, with remaining parts taken from reference TRBV18 and TRBJ1-2, reads NAGVMQNPRHLVRRRGQEARLRCSPMKGHSHVYWYRQLPEEGLKFMVYLQKENIIDESGMPKERFSAEFPKEGPSILRIQQVVRGDSAAYFCASSPRQVLYGYTFGSGTRLTVV.

The CDR3 reads CASSLWDSNYGYTF. The CDR3 DNA follows: TGCGCCAGCAGCTTGTGGGACAGTAACTATGGCTACACCTTC. The V call is TRBV5-1, the J call TRBJ1-2; 7 bases agree with TRBD1. The length of the CDR3 is 14 residues. Germline assignment: CDR1 SGHRS and CDR2 YFSETQ. J was trimmed by 1 base and V by 1 base; bases with no gene match: 1.

The rearrangement links TRBV3-1 (or the pseudogene TRBV3-2) to TRBJ1-6, with D uncertain. CDR1 and CDR2 from the germline V gene are LGHDT and YNNKEL (reference sequence). The CDR3 contains 13 residues. V lost 3 bases to trimming and J lost 10 bases, with 10 bases between them. CDR3 bases: TGTGCCAGCAGCCAGAGCGCCACCTCACCCCTCCACTTT. Protein sequence: CASSQSATSPLHF.

This chain joins TRBV28 and TRBJ1-6; weak D call: TRBD1 (5 bases). The V and J ends lost 5 bases and 6 bases respectively, with 14 bases between them. CDR3 size: 15 residues. The germline V gene has CDR1 MDHEN and CDR2 SYDVKM. The CDR3 bases are TGTGCCAGCAGTCCCTCCGACAGCCTTAATTCACCCCTCCACTTT. Protein product: CASSPSDSLNSPLHF.

This chain connects TRBV7-9 to TRBJ2-7, with 7 bases aligning to TRBD1. The CDR3 length is 13 residues. The V and J ends lost 5 bases and 3 bases, in that order; junction bases with no gene match: 4. Germline assignment: CDR1 SEHNR and CDR2 FQNEAQ (reference sequence). The CDR3 is CASSLGQHYEQYF. The DNA for the CDR3 is TGTGCCAGCAGCCTGGGACAGCACTACGAGCAGTACTTC.